This T cell receptor (beta chain) was found in a study of T-cell reconstitution after alpha-beta-depleted transplantation in children. This clonotype was observed a few times. Its antigen is unidentified. This CDR3 region has 15 residues. V was clipped by 3 bases and J by 5 bases; unmatched bases: 6. Whole-study results and caveats: In patients about two months after transplant, alpha-beta T cells reportedly arose from several hundred expanded graft clones. It was newly produced T cells that mostly accounted for T-cell counts and diversity one year after transplant. Surviving recipient T cells and thymic progenitors underlay high day-60 TCRbeta diversity in some patients.

Unique molecular identifiers were incorporated into the prepared TCRbeta library. TCRdb called the PCR reads again in MiXCR, with one record for every CDR3 protein. The sample has fewer than 1 million distinct CDR3 sequences; under 20% are singletons. This sequence joins TRBV12-3 or TRBV12-4 and TRBJ2-1; 8 nucleotides agree with TRBD2. The clonotype comes from a male patient aged 10-17 years who had a stem cell transplant for acute lymphoblastic leukemia, so the T cells may come from the graft donor. Material: PBMCs, mostly from graft donor cells, obtained 360 days after TCRalphabeta/CD19-depleted stem cell transplant. The CDR3 region has the DNA TGTGCCAGCAGTTTCCGCTTGGGACTAGACAATGAGCAGTTCTTC. Translated: CASSFRLGLDNEQFF.